This T cell receptor (beta chain) was observed in a study of cytomegalovirus exposure and HLA in healthy donors. Overall study findings and caveats: According to an earlier analysis, most TCR beta V segments yielded productive rearrangements about 87% or about 30% of the time. In a later analysis, HLA-associated beta chains showed higher expansion and lower generation probabilities than comparable chains.

With respect to this clone: As yet, its antigen is unknown.

PCR involved 60 Vbeta and 13 Jbeta primers. Some clones are missing from TCRdb's copy, which holds only in-frame ones; the method was immunoSEQ multiplex PCR. The sample's table shows some 140,000 clones. The V gene's germline CDR1 is LGHNA and CDR2 YNFKEQ. The CDR3 runs 15 residues. The junction had 10 bases not matched to a gene; V was cut back by 1 base and J by 10 bases. Sequenced sample: PBMCs. The chain links TRBV4-2 to TRBJ2-1; 7 bases agree with TRBD2. This receptor was taken from a woman between 40 and 55 years old in good health and CMV-seronegative. CDR3 nucleotides: TGTGCCAGCAGCCAAGCCCATAGCGAGCGGGGCGAGCAGTTCTTC. Its translation is CASSQAHSERGEQFF.